This T cell receptor (beta chain) came from a study of early T cells in non-severe SARS-CoV-2 infection. Study-wide context: Chains stayed unpaired after sequencing of bulk RNA from unsorted whole blood. Regarding the study as a whole: VDJdb matches were skewed toward anti-spike CD8 T cell responses.

cDNA molecules, individually, were tagged with unique molecular identifiers. Each CDR3 protein gets one entry after TCRdb re-called the 5' RACE reads with MiXCR. The data hold roughly 90,000 distinct CDR3 sequences, with more than 13% observed a single time. This clonotype was observed a few times. No antigen is known for it. The sequence was collected from an adult who was a healthcare worker with PCR-confirmed SARS-CoV-2 infection or an uninfected control (not recorded which). The sequenced sample consisted of whole blood.

The CDR3 loop reads CASSLAEGQSYEQYF. CDR3 in DNA: TGTGCCAGCAGCTTAGCTGAGGGACAGTCCTACGAGCAGTACTTC. The V and J genes are TRBV7-9 and TRBJ2-7, with TRBD1 matching 7 bases. V lost 0 bases to trimming and J lost 1 base; unmatched junction nucleotides: 3. Germline CDR1 and CDR2: SEHNR and FQNEAQ (reference sequence). The CDR3 has 15 amino acids.